This paragraph covers one T cell receptor (beta chain) sequence. Profiling relied on immunoSEQ multiplex PCR, and the TCRdb table lists in-frame clones only, not all of them. The table has about 250,000 clones, roughly 85% seen once. This sample is part of a study of blood T cell repertoires in COVID-19. Participant age was about 18 to 89 years, and participants resided in 25 or so US areas. Researchers sorted participants into cohorts using their self-reported clinical history. A PCR-confirmed or clinician-diagnosed COVID-19 case had contacted exposed participants within 2 weeks of entry. The sequenced sample was PBMCs or T cells enriched from blood (not recorded which). The TCR was taken from a man in his forties who had been exposed to COVID-19.

This CDR3 reads CATSDPGREGSPKNIQYF. DNA for the CDR3: TGTGCCACCAGTGATCCCGGGCGGGAGGGATCACCCAAAAACATTCAGTACTTC. The V call is TRBV24-1, the J call TRBJ2-4, with 9 bases matching TRBD2. Germline V gene lookup returns CDR1 KGHDR and CDR2 SFDVKD. Trimming at V came to 3 bases and at J to 2 bases, leaving 10 bases not matched to a gene. This CDR3 is 18 amino acids long.